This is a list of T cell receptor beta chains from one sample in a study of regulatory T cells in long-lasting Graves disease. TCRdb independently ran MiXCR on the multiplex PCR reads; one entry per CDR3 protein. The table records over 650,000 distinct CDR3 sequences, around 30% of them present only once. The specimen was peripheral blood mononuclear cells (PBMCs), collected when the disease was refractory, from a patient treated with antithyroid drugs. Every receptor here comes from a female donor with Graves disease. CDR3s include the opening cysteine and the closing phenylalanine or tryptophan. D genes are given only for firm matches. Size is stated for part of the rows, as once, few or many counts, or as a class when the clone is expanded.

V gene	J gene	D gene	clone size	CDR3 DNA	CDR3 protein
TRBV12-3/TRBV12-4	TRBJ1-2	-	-	TGTGCCAGCAGCCATCACCAGGGATCCTATGGCTACACCTTC	CASSHHQGSYGYTF
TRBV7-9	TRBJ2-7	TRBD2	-	TGTGCCAGCAGCGGTAGCGGGAGGAACTCCTACGAGCAGTACTTC	CASSGSGRNSYEQYF
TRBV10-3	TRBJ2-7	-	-	TGTGCCAGCAGTGGCCTATTGGCAGCCTCCTACGAGCAGTACTTC	CASSGLLAASYEQYF
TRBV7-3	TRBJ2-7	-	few	TGTGCCAGCAGCCCCGCGGCGGGACACCGCTCCTACGAGCAGTACTTC	CASSPAAGHRSYEQYF
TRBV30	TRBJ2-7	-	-	TGTGCCTGGAGTGTACTGGGTCAGCAAATCGAGCAGTACTTC	CAWSVLGQQIEQYF
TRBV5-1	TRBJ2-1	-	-	TGCGCCAGCAGCCCGTACCAAGCGTACAATGAGCAGTTCTTC	CASSPYQAYNEQFF
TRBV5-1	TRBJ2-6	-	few	TGCGCCAGCAGCTTGGACACTGCGGCCAACGTCCTGACTTTC	CASSLDTAANVLTF
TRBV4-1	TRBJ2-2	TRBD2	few	TGCGCCAGCACCCAGGGGACTAGCGGGAAGGGGGAGCTGTTTTTT	CASTQGTSGKGELFF
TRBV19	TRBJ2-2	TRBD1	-	TGTGCCACAAGACAGGGCAGGTCGATCACCGGGGAGCTGTTTTTT	CATRQGRSITGELFF
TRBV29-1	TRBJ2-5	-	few	TGCAGCGTTGTAAGACAGAAACAAGAGACCCAGTACTTC	CSVVRQKQETQYF
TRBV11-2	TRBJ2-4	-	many	TGTGCCAGCAGCTTAGCATGGACAGACAAAAACATTCAGTACTTC	CASSLAWTDKNIQYF
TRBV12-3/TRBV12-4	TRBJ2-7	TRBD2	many	TGTGCCAGCAGTCCCACTAGCGGGAGTCACGAGCAGTACTTC	CASSPTSGSHEQYF
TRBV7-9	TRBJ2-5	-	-	TGTGCCAGCAGCGACCCTCTGGGGTCTCAAGAGACCCAGTACTTC	CASSDPLGSQETQYF
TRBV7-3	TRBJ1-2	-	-	TGTGCCAGCAGCTTAACTGGGCGGGCGCACTATGGCTACACCTTC	CASSLTGRAHYGYTF
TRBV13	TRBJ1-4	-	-	TGTGCCAGCAGCTTGCAGGGATGGGCTAATGAAAAACTGTTTTTT	CASSLQGWANEKLFF
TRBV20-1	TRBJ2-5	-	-	TGCAGTGCTAGAGAGGTGAAGCAAGAGACCCAGTACTTC	CSAREVKQETQYF
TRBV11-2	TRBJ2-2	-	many	TGTGCCAGCAGCTTAGAAGGCCTAGAAACCGGGGAGCTGTTTTTT	CASSLEGLETGELFF
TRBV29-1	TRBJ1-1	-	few	TGCAGCGTTGATAGCGAGAACACTGAAGCTTTCTTT	CSVDSENTEAFF
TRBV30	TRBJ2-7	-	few	TGTGCCTGGAAGGCGGACACCTACGAGCAGTACTTC	CAWKADTYEQYF
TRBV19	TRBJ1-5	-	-	TGTGCCAGTAGTATACGCATGGGGCAGCCCCAGCATTTT	CASSIRMGQPQHF
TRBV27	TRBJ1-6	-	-	TGTGCCAGCAGTTTCCTAGGGAGGAAGCCCCTCCACTTT	CASSFLGRKPLHF
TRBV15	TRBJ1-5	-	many	TGTGCCACCAGCAGACAGGGGAGTGTCCAGCATTTT	CATSRQGSVQHF
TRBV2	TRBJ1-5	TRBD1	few	TGTGCCAGCAGGGCTCAACAGGGGGCCGGCAATCAGCCCCAGCATTTT	CASRAQQGAGNQPQHF
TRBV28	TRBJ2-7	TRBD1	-	TGTGCCAGCAGCCAAGTGCGCCGACTGGGACAGGGTATCGAGCAGTACTTC	CASSQVRRLGQGIEQYF
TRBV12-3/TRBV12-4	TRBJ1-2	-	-	TGTGCCAGCAGCCTTAGCCCCTCAGAGATCTATGGCTACACCTTC	CASSLSPSEIYGYTF
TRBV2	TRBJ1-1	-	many	TGTGCCAGCACTCGACAGGACCTGAACACTGAAGCTTTCTTT	CASTRQDLNTEAFF
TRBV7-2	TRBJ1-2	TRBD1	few	TGTGCCAGCAGCTTAGCGCAGGGGGCCTATGGCTACACCTTC	CASSLAQGAYGYTF
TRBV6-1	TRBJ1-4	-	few	TGTGCCAGCGCTTCCGGGGGACAACTTGGTGAAAAACTGTTTTTT	CASASGGQLGEKLFF
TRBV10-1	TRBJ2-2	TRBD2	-	TGCGCCAGCAGTTCTAAGAACCGGGAACTCCTGGGACTAGCGGGAGAGGAGTGTGCCGGGGAGCTGTTTTTT	CASSSKNRELLGLAGEECAGELFF
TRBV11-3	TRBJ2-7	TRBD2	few	TGTGCCAGCATCTCCCCGGCGGGGGGGACCCTCTTAAGGCCCAACGAGCAGTACTTC	CASISPAGGTLLRPNEQYF
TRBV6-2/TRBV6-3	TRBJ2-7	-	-	TGTGCCAGCAGTTTAATCCCCTCCTACGAGCAGTACTTC	CASSLIPSYEQYF
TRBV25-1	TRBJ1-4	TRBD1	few	TGTGCCAGCAGTGCCCCGGGACAGATAAATGAAAAACTGTTTTTT	CASSAPGQINEKLFF
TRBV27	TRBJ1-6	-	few	TGTGCCAGCAGTCAGCGGGGGAGCTCCTATAATTCACCCCTCCACTTT	CASSQRGSSYNSPLHF
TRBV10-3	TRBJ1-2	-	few	TGTGCCATCAGTGAGTCCGGCAGGCAGGCCCGGGGCTACACCTTC	CAISESGRQARGYTF
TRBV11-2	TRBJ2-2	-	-	TGTGCCAGCAGCGGCCCGTTGACAGTTAGGAACACCGGGGAGCTGTTTTTT	CASSGPLTVRNTGELFF
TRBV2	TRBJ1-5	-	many	TGTGCCAGCAGTGACGGGGCCGGTCAGCCCCAGCATTTT	CASSDGAGQPQHF
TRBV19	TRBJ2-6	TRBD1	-	TGTGCCAGTGGGACAGGGACTGGGGCCAACGTCCTGACTTTC	CASGTGTGANVLTF
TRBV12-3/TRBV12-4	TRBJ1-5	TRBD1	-	TGTGCCAGCAGCAACCGGGACAGGGGAGCCCAGCCCCAGCATTTT	CASSNRDRGAQPQHF
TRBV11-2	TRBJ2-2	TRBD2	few	TGTGCCAGCAGCACACATCCGGGACTAGCGGGAGGGCGCTTCCTTACCGGGGAGCTGTTTTTT	CASSTHPGLAGGRFLTGELFF
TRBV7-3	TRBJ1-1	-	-	TGTGCCAGCAGCAGGGGAATGAACACTGAAGCTTCCTTT	CASSRGMNTEASF
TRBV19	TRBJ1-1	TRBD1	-	TGTGCCAGTAGCCTCGGGACAGGCGATCTTAACACTGAAGCTTTCTTT	CASSLGTGDLNTEAFF